These 25 T cell receptor beta chains came from one sample sequenced in a study of T cell responses to AZD1222 COVID-19 vaccine. Data came from immunoSEQ multiplex PCR; TCRdb stores just in-frame clones and leaves some out. Altogether 45,000 to 55,000 clones are present, about 86% being singletons, with the ten largest covering 10%. The sequences come from peripheral blood, collected on day 0 of AZD1222 vaccination. Source of these receptors: an adult in good health.

V usage is TRBV7-3 and J usage is TRBJ2-1; D is undetermined. The V gene's germline CDR1 is SGHTA and CDR2 FQGTGA. V was cut by 5 bases and J by 11 bases, with 13 bases left in between. CDR3 length: 12 residues. The CDR3 sequence is CASSPQHGKQFF. The CDR3 DNA sequence: TGTGCCAGCAGCCCACAACACGGAAAGCAGTTCTTC.

V usage is TRBV7-9 and J usage is TRBJ1-1; D might be TRBD1 (6 bases). This CDR3 has 14 residues. CDR1 is SEHNR, CDR2 FQNEAQ, per germline (reference sequence). V was pared by 8 bases and J by 0 bases, with 13 bases between. The CDR3 DNA sequence: TGTGCCAGCGGGGGTACAGGGATGAACACTGAAGCTTTCTTT. Amino acid sequence: CASGGTGMNTEAFF.

This clone was observed a single time. The gene calls are TRBV7-2 and TRBJ1-5, with D maybe TRBD1 (5 bases). Trimming removed 0 bases at V and 6 bases at J, with 12 bases between. There are 15 residues in the CDR3. CDR1 and CDR2 (germline): SGHTA, FQGNSA. The CDR3 sequence is CASSLAFGGTQPQHF. The DNA for the CDR3 is TGTGCCAGCAGCTTAGCGTTTGGAGGGACTCAGCCCCAGCATTTT.

CDR3 sequence (DNA): TGTGCCACCAGTGATCAAGGGCGGACAGATACGCAGTATTTT. This translates into CATSDQGRTDTQYF. This chain links TRBV24-1 with TRBJ2-3; D call uncertain. Germline V lookup: CDR1 KGHDR, CDR2 SFDVKD. This CDR3 has 14 residues. Trimming cost V 3 bases and J 3 bases, with 9 bases left between them.

The chain joins TRBV5-1 to TRBJ2-3, with D perhaps matching TRBD1 or TRBD2 (5 bases each). Germline CDR1 is SGHRS and CDR2 is YFSETQ. V lost 3 bases, J lost 1 base, and 9 bases lay in between. The CDR3 is 14 residues long. The CDR3 bases are TGCGCCAGCAGCTCCGGGACCCGCACAGATACGCAGTATTTT. This sequence encodes CASSSGTRTDTQYF.

This clone showed up just once. CDR3 loop: CASSELTDTQYF. The CDR3 DNA is TGTGCCAGCAGTGAACTTACAGATACGCAGTATTTT. V usage is TRBV25-1 and J usage is TRBJ2-3; no clear D. This CDR3 region has 12 residues. Germline lookup yields CDR1 MGHDK and CDR2 SYGVNS. Trimming took 2 bases from V and 3 from J, leaving 3 bases between them.

This clone was seen a handful of times. V and J are TRBV27 and TRBJ2-1; 7 bases align to TRBD2. Germline assignment: CDR1 MNHEY and CDR2 SMNVEV (reference sequence). This CDR3 region has 15 residues. V lost 4 bases to trimming and J lost 4 bases; unmatched junction nucleotides: 7. The CDR3 sequence is CASSSGPSGYNEQFF. Here the CDR3 DNA reads TGTGCCAGCAGTTCCGGGCCTAGCGGATACAATGAGCAGTTCTTC.

This clone was seen a few times. J is TRBJ2-5 and V is TRBV7-9; tentative D call: TRBD2 (6 bases). The V gene lost 5 bases and the J gene lost 2 bases, with 18 bases spanning the gap. The CDR3 is 16 residues long. Per germline, CDR1 SEHNR and CDR2 FQNEAQ (reference sequence). CDR3 nucleotide sequence: TGTGCCAGCAGCCGCCAGAGAGGGAGGACTCAAGAGACCCAGTACTTC. Translated, it gives CASSRQRGRTQETQYF.

The chain couples TRBV6-5 to TRBJ1-2, with D perhaps matching TRBD1 (5 bases). CDR1 and CDR2 (germline): MNHEY, SVGAGI. The CDR3 contains 15 residues. Trimming pared 2 bases from V and 6 bases from J, leaving 16 bases between. The CDR3 region has the DNA TGTGCCAGCAGTTACCCAGATGACAGACGGGATGGCTACACCTTC. This gives the protein CASSYPDDRRDGYTF.

The V and J genes are TRBV6-2 or TRBV6-3 and TRBJ1-2; D unclear. From germline, CDR1 is MNHEY and CDR2 SVGEGT. V lost 5 bases to trimming and J lost 1 base, with 8 bases between them. The CDR3 is 13 amino acids. CDR3 nucleotides: TGTGCCAGCAGTAAAACAGTTAACTATGGCTACACCTTC. Amino acid sequence: CASSKTVNYGYTF.

The chain is built from TRBV7-9 and TRBJ1-4; D call uncertain. The CDR3 contains 16 residues. Trimming removed 2 bases from V and 0 bases from J, with 10 bases in between. Per germline, CDR1 SEHNR and CDR2 FQNEAQ (reference sequence). The CDR3 sequence: CASSLSGLATNEKLFF. The CDR3 DNA reads TGTGCCAGCAGCTTATCAGGCCTTGCAACTAATGAAAAACTGTTTTTT.

The chain recombines TRBV3-1 (or the pseudogene TRBV3-2) with TRBJ1-3, with unresolved D. Trimming removed 1 base at V and 8 bases at J, with 12 bases between. The CDR3 is 14 amino acids. CDR1 is LGHDT and CDR2 is YNNKEL in the germline V gene (reference sequence). The CDR3 loop reads CASSQGSSGYTIYF. In DNA, the CDR3 is TGTGCCAGCAGCCAAGGGTCAAGCGGGTACACCATATATTTT.

The chain couples TRBV7-3 to TRBJ2-2; no clear D gene. This CDR3 contains 14 residues. From germline, CDR1 is SGHTA and CDR2 FQGTGA. Trimming removed 2 bases from V and 0 bases from J, with 4 bases in between. CDR3 in amino acids: CASSLVPNTGELFF. In nucleotides, the CDR3 is TGTGCCAGCAGCTTAGTGCCGAACACCGGGGAGCTGTTTTTT.

The CDR3 reads CASSLTGYDEQFF. The CDR3 coding sequence is TGCGCCAGCAGCCTGACAGGGTACGATGAGCAGTTCTTC. This chain joins TRBV5-1 and TRBJ2-1; TRBD1 agrees at 7 bases. Per germline, CDR1 SGHRS and CDR2 YFSETQ. The junction had 6 bases not matched to a gene; V was cut back by 4 bases and J by 8 bases. The CDR3 spans 13 residues.

V and J are TRBV6-5 and TRBJ1-1, with 8 positions matching TRBD1. This CDR3 has 14 amino acids. The junction had 1 base not matched to a gene; V was cut back by 2 bases and J by 2 bases. Germline CDR1 reads MNHEY; CDR2 reads SVGAGI. CDR3 protein: CASSYDRGNTEAFF. Here the CDR3 DNA reads TGTGCCAGCAGTTACGACAGGGGAAACACTGAAGCTTTCTTT.

The table lists this clone with a count of one. V is TRBV5-1 and J is TRBJ2-5; unclear D gene. There are 12 residues in the CDR3. V was pared by 4 bases and J by 4 bases, with 8 bases between. CDR1 and CDR2 from the germline V gene are SGHRS and YFSETQ. In nucleotides, the CDR3 is TGCGCCAGCAGCAGGCCTAGAGAGACCCAGTACTTC. Protein product: CASSRPRETQYF.

This chain connects TRBV4-1 to TRBJ1-3; a possible D gene is TRBD1 (5 bases). The CDR3 totals 18 residues. Germline V gene sequence: CDR1 MGHRA, CDR2 YSYEKL. The V and J ends lost 2 bases and 4 bases respectively, with 21 bases between them. As DNA, the CDR3 is TGCGCCAGCAGCCAACTCAGCGGAGCCCGGGACGCCGGAAACACCATATATTTT. It encodes CASSQLSGARDAGNTIYF.

This chain uses TRBV6-9 with TRBJ1-4; 9 bases are shared with TRBD1. Germline lookup yields CDR1 MNHGY and CDR2 SVAAGI. CDR3 size: 14 residues. Trimming took 11 bases from V and 7 from J; bases not matched to a gene: 11. The CDR3: CAGFWTGEGEKLFF. As DNA, the CDR3 is TGTGCCGGTTTTTGGACAGGGGAGGGTGAAAAACTGTTTTTT.

This clone was counted a single time. The chain links TRBV19 to TRBJ1-2; 8 bases are shared with TRBD1. Looked up from germline, CDR1 is LNHDA and CDR2 is SQIVND (reference sequence). V dropped 1 base and J dropped 3; count of bases not matched to a gene: 10. The CDR3 totals 17 residues. The CDR3 bases are TGTGCCAGTAGTATAGGGACCACAGGGGGAGAATACTATGGCTACACCTTC. Its translation is CASSIGTTGGEYYGYTF.

The V gene is TRBV15, the J gene TRBJ1-1; the D gene is possibly TRBD1 (5 bases). The CDR3 runs 16 residues. V was shortened by 0 bases and J by 0 bases, with 11 bases between the two germline ends. Germline values: CDR1 LNHNV, CDR2 YYDKDF (reference sequence). The CDR3 nucleotides read TGTGCCACCAGCAGAGAGGGGCGTCCTGTGAACACTGAAGCTTTCTTT. It encodes CATSREGRPVNTEAFF.

CDR3 amino acids: CASSSAGRETQYF. CDR3 sequence (DNA): TGTGCCAGCAGCTCAGCGGGGCGAGAGACCCAGTACTTC. The rearrangement joins TRBV11-2 to TRBJ2-5, with TRBD2 matching 7 bases. CDR3 size: 13 residues. Trimming removed 4 bases from V and 4 bases from J; junction bases left unmatched: 3. Germline CDR1 and CDR2: SGHAT and FQNNGV.

The rearrangement uses TRBV7-9 and TRBJ2-3; 12 bases match TRBD2. CDR1 and CDR2 (germline): SEHNR, FQNEAQ (reference sequence). J was trimmed by 6 bases and V by 4 bases; bases with no gene match: 2. This CDR3 comprises 14 residues. CDR3 in amino acids: CASSSSGGADTQYF. The CDR3 DNA reads TGTGCCAGCAGCTCTAGCGGGGGGGCCGATACGCAGTATTTT. Combining the CDR3 with reference TRBV7-9 and TRBJ2-3 gives the whole variable domain DTGVSQNPRHKITKRGQNVTFRCDPISEHNRLYWYRQTLGQGPEFLTYFQNEAQLEKSRLLSDRFSAERPKGSFSTLEIQRTEQGDSAMYLCASSSSGGADTQYFGPGTRLTVL.

The chain is built from TRBV27 and TRBJ2-1, with D perhaps given as TRBD1 or TRBD2 (5 bases each). The germline V gene encodes CDR1 MNHEY and CDR2 SMNVEV (reference sequence). Trimming stripped 3 bases from V and 5 bases from J, with 11 bases between. This CDR3 is 14 amino acids long. CDR3 in amino acids: CASSFLGENNEQFF. The CDR3, as DNA: TGTGCCAGCAGTTTTTTAGGGGAGAACAATGAGCAGTTCTTC.

The V call is TRBV7-8, the J call TRBJ2-3, with D possibly being TRBD1 (6 bases). The CDR3 sequence is 16 residues long. Trimming stripped 5 bases from V and 0 bases from J, with 15 bases between. Germline assignment: CDR1 SGHVS and CDR2 FQNEAQ. Here the CDR3 DNA reads TGTGCCAGCAGCCTAGGACAGAGAATTAGCACAGATACGCAGTATTTT. This translates into CASSLGQRISTDTQYF.

The V gene is TRBV19, the J gene TRBJ1-6; tentatively, D is TRBD1 (5 bases). With 2 bases removed from V and 5 bases from J, the gap between germline ends came to 10 bases. The CDR3 is 15 amino acids. Germline V gene lookup returns CDR1 LNHDA and CDR2 SQIVND (reference sequence). The CDR3 sequence: CASSIQGRHNSPLHF. CDR3 DNA: TGTGCCAGTAGTATACAGGGACGGCATAATTCACCCCTCCACTTT.